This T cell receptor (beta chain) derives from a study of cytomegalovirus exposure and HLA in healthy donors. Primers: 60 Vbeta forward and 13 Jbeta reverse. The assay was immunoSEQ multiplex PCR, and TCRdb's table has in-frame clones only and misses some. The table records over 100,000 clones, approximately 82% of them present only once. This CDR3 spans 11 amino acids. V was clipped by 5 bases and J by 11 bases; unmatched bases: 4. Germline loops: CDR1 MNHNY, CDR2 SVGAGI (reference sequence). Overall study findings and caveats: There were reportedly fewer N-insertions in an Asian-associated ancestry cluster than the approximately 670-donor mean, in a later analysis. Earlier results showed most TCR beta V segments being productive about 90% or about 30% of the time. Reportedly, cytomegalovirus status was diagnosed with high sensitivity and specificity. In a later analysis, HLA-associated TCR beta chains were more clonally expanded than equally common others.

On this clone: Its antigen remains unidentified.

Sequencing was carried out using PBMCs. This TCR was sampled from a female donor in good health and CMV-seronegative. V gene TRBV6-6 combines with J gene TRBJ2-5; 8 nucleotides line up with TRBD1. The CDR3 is CASSRGQEQYF. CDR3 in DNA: TGTGCCAGCAGTAGGGGACAGGAGCAGTACTTC.